This entry is about one T cell receptor (beta chain). The data stem from a study of blood T cell repertoires in COVID-19. On the study more broadly: Sources were T cells, B-cell-depleted T cells, or PBMCs; the material itself was cDNA or gDNA.

Authors' processing steps: The authors estimated nucleated cell counts from reference gene primer amplification. Some clones are missing from TCRdb's copy, which holds only in-frame ones; the method was immunoSEQ multiplex PCR. V, J and clone size are taken as reported in that table, and D and trimming were inferred from the DNA itself. Of 300,000 to 350,000 clones listed, about 89% are singletons. Germline-derived CDR1 and CDR2 are GTSNPN and SVGIG (reference sequence). The CDR3 extends over 11 amino acids. With 0 bases removed from V and 6 bases from J, the gap between germline ends came to 5 bases.

V is TRBV30 and J is TRBJ1-1, with D unresolved. This TCR derives from a woman aged 50 to 65 with COVID-19, enrolled during active disease. The sequenced sample was peripheral blood. The CDR3 DNA follows: TGTGCCTGGAGTGTTACAGCTGAAGCTTTCTTT. Translation gives CAWSVTAEAFF.